This T cell receptor (beta chain) was obtained from a study of blood T cell repertoires in COVID-19. Generated by immunoSEQ multiplex PCR, the TCRdb table keeps only in-frame clones and is missing some. Found here are about 210,000 clones, approximately 85% of them singletons; the top ten hold roughly 2.2%. This clonotype was sampled from a woman aged 65 to 85 with COVID-19, enrolled during active disease. Source material: peripheral blood.

DNA for the CDR3: TGTGCCAGCAGCCCTCCGACGGGATACATTCAGTACTTC. Translated, it gives CASSPPTGYIQYF. The chain combines TRBV5-6 with TRBJ2-4, with a weak D call TRBD2 (5 bases). V lost 4 bases and J 8 bases, leaving 13 bases between the germline ends. This CDR3 has 13 amino acids. The germline V gene has CDR1 SGHDT and CDR2 YYEEEE.